This TCR beta chain was recovered during a study of coeliac disease. Study-wide results and caveats: The authors considered this approach unsuitable for unbiased detection of gliadin-specific T cells.

Profiled with immunoSEQ multiplex PCR; TCRdb holds only in-frame clones, not every one. This sample has fewer than 7,000 clones, with about 73% found just once. The V gene end was trimmed by 0 bases and the J gene end by 4 bases; junction bases not matched to a gene: 5. Per germline, CDR1 LGHNA and CDR2 YSLEER. CDR3 length equals 15 residues. As concerns this clone: Its antigen is unidentified.

This TCR was sampled from a man aged 30 to 45 with celiac disease. The chain employs TRBV4-3 and TRBJ2-7, with 8 bases identical to TRBD1. Sequencing was carried out using lamina propria lymphocytes from the gut. CDR3 protein: CASSQDRQGPYEQYF. CDR3 DNA sequence: TGCGCCAGCAGCCAAGATCGACAGGGGCCATACGAGCAGTACTTC.